The TCR beta chain under discussion was sequenced for a study of long-term antiretroviral therapy in people with HIV. Study-wide results and limits: Pre-ART clonal expansions dominated every time point's repertoire. Samples were collected from 2004 to 2017 under possibly less effective ART regimens. Viral resistance, ART adherence and therapy changes all lacked available data.

Samples were assayed with immunoSEQ v3.0 at survey level. Measured with immunoSEQ multiplex PCR; TCRdb has only the in-frame clones, and not every one. The data hold roughly 30,000 clones, with about 94% observed a single time. To note about this clone: Its cognate antigen is unknown.

V was trimmed by 5 bases and J by 0 bases, leaving 16 bases between them. Germline-derived CDR1 and CDR2 are SGHTA and FQGNSA. CDR3 length: 16 amino acids. This rearrangement joins TRBV7-2 to TRBJ1-2; the D gene is possibly TRBD1 (5 bases). The specimen comprised unsorted PBMCs, sampled almost 6.6 years after starting antiretroviral therapy. The sequence was obtained from a woman between 40 and 55 years old with HIV. The CDR3 DNA reads TGTGCCAGCAGCCTAACCCCGGGACCGGCTAACTATGGCTACACCTTC. Its translation: CASSLTPGPANYGYTF. Using reference TRBV7-2 and TRBJ1-2 for the parts outside the CDR3, the full variable domain is GAGVSQSPSNKVTEKGKDVELRCDPISGHTALYWYRQSLGQGLEFLIYFQGNSAPDKSGLPSDRFSAERTGGSVSTLTIQRTQQEDSAVYLCASSLTPGPANYGYTFGSGTRLTVV.